A selection of T cell receptor beta chains follows, all from one sample in a study of T cell repertoires in cytomegalovirus infection. TCRdb re-called the reads with MiXCR, one entry per CDR3 protein. The sample includes around 280,000 distinct CDR3 sequences, about 9.1% of them seen just once. Sequencing was performed on PBMCs. Every receptor here comes from a human donor in good health (CMV status not recorded). Some clones in this sample may be carry-over from other donors' samples. Both conserved end residues are part of each CDR3. D genes are given only for firm matches. Clone size appears in some rows only: once, few, many, or a class for an expanded clone.

>TRBJ2-2|TRBD2|-|TRBV28
CASNRDYLTAGGMITGELFF
TGTGCCAGCAACCGGGATTACCTTACAGCGGGGGGGATGATCACCGGGGAGCTGTTTTTT
>TRBJ2-2|-|many|TRBV2
CASSLNRQTGELFF
TGTGCCAGCAGTTTAAACAGACAGACCGGGGAGCTGTTTTTT
>TRBJ1-1|TRBD1|-|TRBV20-1
CSARVWDRRNTEAFF
TGCAGTGCTAGAGTGTGGGACAGGCGGAACACTGAAGCTTTCTTT
>TRBJ1-1|TRBD1|few|TRBV6-2/TRBV6-3
CASSYTSSTGYTEAFF
TGTGCCAGCAGTTACACCTCCTCGACAGGGTACACTGAAGCTTTCTTT
>TRBJ2-2|-|-|TRBV20-1
CSASVRQGRTGELFF
TGCAGTGCTAGCGTAAGGCAGGGTCGCACCGGGGAGCTGTTTTTT
>TRBJ2-7|-|many|TRBV6-1
CASSSYFGRVVSYEQYF
TGTGCCAGCAGTAGTTATTTTGGCCGCGTCGTTTCCTACGAGCAGTACTTC
>TRBJ2-1|TRBD2|few|TRBV19
CASTRGGPASYNEQFF
TGTGCCAGTACCCGGGGGGGTCCCGCTTCCTACAATGAGCAGTTCTTC
>TRBJ2-2|-|many|TRBV20-1
CSASPRGTGELFF
TGCAGTGCTAGTCCCAGGGGCACCGGGGAGCTGTTTTTT
>TRBJ2-1|TRBD1|-|TRBV11-3
CASSLDRVSGEQFF
TGTGCCAGCAGCTTGGACAGGGTTAGCGGTGAGCAGTTCTTC
>TRBJ2-3|-|many|TRBV7-2
CASSLVAGPSWLGTDTQYF
TGTGCCAGCAGCTTAGTGGCGGGGCCTAGTTGGCTGGGCACAGATACGCAGTATTTT
>TRBJ1-4|-|-|TRBV10-3
CAISGGEKLFF
TGTGCCATCAGCGGCGGTGAAAAACTGTTTTTT
>TRBJ2-1|-|many|TRBV10-3
CAMATGDYNEQFF
TGTGCCATGGCGACAGGAGATTACAATGAGCAGTTCTTC
>TRBJ1-2|-|many|TRBV29-1
CSLRTSMGYTF
TGCAGCCTTAGGACATCTATGGGCTACACCTTC
>TRBJ2-4|-|many|TRBV5-1
CASSQGGPKNIQYF
TGCGCCAGCAGCCAGGGGGGACCCAAAAACATTCAGTACTTC
>TRBJ2-1|-|many|TRBV7-2
CASSLMGAPYNEQFF
TGTGCCAGCAGTTTAATGGGGGCCCCCTACAATGAGCAGTTCTTC
>TRBJ1-1|-|many|TRBV7-2
CASSLVLAQNTEAFF
TGTGCCAGCAGCTTAGTCCTGGCCCAGAACACTGAAGCTTTCTTT
>TRBJ1-1|-|many|TRBV7-2
CASSSPTEMNTEAFF
TGTGCCAGCAGCTCCCCGACGGAAATGAACACTGAAGCTTTCTTT
>TRBJ2-5|-|many|TRBV20-1
CSAITRGETQYF
TGCAGTGCGATTACTAGGGGAGAGACCCAGTACTTC
>TRBJ2-1|TRBD2|many|TRBV7-9
CASSLRLAGMDEQFF
TGTGCCAGCAGCTTACGGCTAGCGGGAATGGATGAGCAGTTCTTC
>TRBJ2-2|-|many|TRBV28
CASEDANTGELFF
TGTGCCAGCGAAGACGCGAACACCGGGGAGCTGTTTTTT